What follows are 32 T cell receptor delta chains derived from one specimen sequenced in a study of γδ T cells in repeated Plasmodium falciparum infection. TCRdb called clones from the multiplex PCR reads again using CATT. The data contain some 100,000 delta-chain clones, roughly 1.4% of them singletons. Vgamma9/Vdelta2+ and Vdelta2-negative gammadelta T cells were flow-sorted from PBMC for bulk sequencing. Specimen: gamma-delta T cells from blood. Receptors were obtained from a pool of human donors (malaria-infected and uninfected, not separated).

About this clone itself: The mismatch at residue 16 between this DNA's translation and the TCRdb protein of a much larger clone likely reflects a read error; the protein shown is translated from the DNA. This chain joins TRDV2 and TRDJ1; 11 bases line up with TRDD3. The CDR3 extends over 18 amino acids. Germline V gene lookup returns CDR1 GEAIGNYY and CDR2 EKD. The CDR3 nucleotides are TGTGCCTGTGACACACGACTGGGGGATAAGAAACACACCGATAAACCCATCTTT. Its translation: CACDTRLGDKKHTDKPIF.

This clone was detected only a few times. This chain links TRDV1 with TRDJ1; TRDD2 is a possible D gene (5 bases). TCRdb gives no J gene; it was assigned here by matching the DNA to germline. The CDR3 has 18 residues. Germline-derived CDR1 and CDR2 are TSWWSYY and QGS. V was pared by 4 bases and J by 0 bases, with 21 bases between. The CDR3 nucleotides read TGTGCTCTTGGGGTATACCTACCTCAAGTTCGGTACACCGATAAACTCATCTTT. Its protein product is CALGVYLPQVRYTDKLIF.

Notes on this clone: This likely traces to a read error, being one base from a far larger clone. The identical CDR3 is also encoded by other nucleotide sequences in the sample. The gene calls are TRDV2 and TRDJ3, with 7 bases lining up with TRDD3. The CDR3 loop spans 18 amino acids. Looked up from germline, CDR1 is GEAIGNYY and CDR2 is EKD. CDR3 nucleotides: TGCGCCTGTGACACCAAGGGATACAGCTCCTGGGACACCCGACAGATGTTTTTC. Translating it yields CACDTKGYSSWDTRQMFF.

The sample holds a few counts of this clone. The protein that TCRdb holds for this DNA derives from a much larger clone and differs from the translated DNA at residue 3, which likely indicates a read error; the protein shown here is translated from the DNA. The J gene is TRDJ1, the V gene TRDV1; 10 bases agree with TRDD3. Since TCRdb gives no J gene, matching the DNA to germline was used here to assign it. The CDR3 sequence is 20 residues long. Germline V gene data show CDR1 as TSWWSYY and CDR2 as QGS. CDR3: CAPGELPTGDWGILTDKLIF. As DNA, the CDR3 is TGTGCTCCTGGGGAACTTCCTACGGGGGACTGGGGGATCCTTACCGATAAACTCATCTTT.

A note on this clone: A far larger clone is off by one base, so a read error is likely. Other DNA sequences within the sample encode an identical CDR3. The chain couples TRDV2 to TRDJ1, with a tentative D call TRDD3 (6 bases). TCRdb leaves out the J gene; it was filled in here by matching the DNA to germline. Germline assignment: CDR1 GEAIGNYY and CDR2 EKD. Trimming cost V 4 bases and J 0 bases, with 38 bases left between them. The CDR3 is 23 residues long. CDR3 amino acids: CACDSLSTPVAGTGSENTDKLIF. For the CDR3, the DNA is TGTGCCTGTGATTCCTTAAGTACCCCCGTGGCAGGTACTGGGAGTGAGAACACCGATAAACTCATCTTT.

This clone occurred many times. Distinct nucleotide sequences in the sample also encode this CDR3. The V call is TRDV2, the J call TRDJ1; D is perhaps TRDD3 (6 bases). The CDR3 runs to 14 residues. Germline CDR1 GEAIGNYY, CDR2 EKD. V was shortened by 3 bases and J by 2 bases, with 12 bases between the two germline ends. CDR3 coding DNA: TGTGCCTGTGACCCCGTGGATACAACCGATAAACTCATCTTT. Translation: CACDPVDTTDKLIF.

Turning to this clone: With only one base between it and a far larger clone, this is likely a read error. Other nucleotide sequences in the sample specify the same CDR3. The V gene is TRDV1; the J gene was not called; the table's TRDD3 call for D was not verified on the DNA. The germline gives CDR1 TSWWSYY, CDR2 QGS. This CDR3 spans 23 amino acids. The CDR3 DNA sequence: TGTGCTCTTGGGTCGACGTCCTTGTCCCACCGGACGTATACTGGGGGATACGGCGATAAACTCATCTTC. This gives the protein CALGSTSLSHRTYTGGYGDKLIF.

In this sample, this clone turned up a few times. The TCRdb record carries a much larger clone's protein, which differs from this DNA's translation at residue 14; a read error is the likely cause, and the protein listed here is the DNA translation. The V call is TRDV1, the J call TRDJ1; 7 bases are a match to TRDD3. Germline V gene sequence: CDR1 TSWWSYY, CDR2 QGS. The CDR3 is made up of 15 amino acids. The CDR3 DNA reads TGTGCTCTTGGGCGTCGCCGTTGGGGGACCGATAAACTCACCTTT. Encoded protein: CALGRRRWGTDKLTF.

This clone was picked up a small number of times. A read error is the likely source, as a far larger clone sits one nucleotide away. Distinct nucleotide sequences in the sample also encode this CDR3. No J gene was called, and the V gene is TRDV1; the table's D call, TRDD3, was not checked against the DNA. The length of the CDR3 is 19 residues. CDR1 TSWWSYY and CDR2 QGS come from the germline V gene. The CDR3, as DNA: TGTGCTCTTCCTCAAATTCGGCCTCGTAGTCTGGGATACACCGATAAGCTCATCTTT. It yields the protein CALPQIRPRSLGYTDKLIF.

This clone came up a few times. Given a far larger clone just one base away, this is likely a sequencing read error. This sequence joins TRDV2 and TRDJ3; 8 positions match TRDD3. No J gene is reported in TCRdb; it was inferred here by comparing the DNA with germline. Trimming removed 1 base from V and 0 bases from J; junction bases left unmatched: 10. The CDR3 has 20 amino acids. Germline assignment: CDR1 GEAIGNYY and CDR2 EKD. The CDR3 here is CACDTLVGDSRSWDTRQMFF. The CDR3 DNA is TGTGCCTGTGACACGTTGGTGGGGGATTCCCGCTCCTGGGACACCCGACAGATGTTTTTC.

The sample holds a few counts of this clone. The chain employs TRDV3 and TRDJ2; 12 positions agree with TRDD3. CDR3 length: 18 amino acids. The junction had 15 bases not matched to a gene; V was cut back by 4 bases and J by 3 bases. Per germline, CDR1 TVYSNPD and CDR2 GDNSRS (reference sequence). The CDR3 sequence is CASLRPSWGIRLTAQLFF. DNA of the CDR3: TGTGCCTCCCTCCGGCCTAGCTGGGGGATACGCCTGACAGCACAACTCTTCTTT. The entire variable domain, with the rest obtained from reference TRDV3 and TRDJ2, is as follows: CDKVTQSSPDQTVASGSEVVLLCTYDTVYSNPDLFWYRIRPDYSFQFVFYGDNSRSEGADFTQGRFSVKHILTQKAFHLVISPVRTEDSATYYCASLRPSWGIRLTAQLFFGKGTQLIVEP.

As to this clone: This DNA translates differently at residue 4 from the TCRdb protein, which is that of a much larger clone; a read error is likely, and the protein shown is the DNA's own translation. The CDR3 is CACGTVGIPLDTDKLIF. In DNA form, the CDR3 reads TGTGCCTGTGGCACCGTGGGGATTCCCCTCGACACCGATAAACTCATCTTT. V gene TRDV2 combines with J gene TRDJ1, with D perhaps TRDD3 (6 bases). Matching the DNA to germline supplied the J gene, which TCRdb does not give. This CDR3 contains 17 residues. Germline V gene sequence: CDR1 GEAIGNYY, CDR2 EKD.

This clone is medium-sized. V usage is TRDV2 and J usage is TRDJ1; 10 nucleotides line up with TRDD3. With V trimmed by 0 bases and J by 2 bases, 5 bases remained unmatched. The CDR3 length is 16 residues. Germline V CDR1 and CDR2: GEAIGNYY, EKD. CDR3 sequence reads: CACDTVGDTETDKLIF. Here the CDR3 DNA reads TGTGCCTGTGACACCGTGGGGGATACTGAGACCGATAAACTCATCTTT.

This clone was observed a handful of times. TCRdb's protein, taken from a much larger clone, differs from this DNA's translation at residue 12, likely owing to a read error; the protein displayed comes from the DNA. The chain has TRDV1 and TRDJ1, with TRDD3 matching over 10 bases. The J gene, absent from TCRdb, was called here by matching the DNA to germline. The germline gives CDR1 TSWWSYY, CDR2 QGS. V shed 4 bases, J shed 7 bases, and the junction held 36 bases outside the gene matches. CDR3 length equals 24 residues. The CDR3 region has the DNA TGTGCTCTTGGGGGAGAGATGCCTTCCTATCTCCCTCTCCTAACTGGGGGATTTTTCGGTAAACTCATCTTT. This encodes CALGGEMPSYLPLLTGGFFGKLIF.

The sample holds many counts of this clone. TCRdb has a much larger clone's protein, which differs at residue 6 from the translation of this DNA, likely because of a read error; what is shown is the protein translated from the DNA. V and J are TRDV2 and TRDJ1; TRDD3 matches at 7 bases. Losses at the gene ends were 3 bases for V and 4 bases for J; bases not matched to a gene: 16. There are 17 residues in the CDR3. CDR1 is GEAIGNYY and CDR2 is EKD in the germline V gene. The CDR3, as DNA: TGTGCCTGTGACTCGATACTGGGGATCCCTTCGGGCGATAAACTCATCTTT. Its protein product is CACDSILGIPSGDKLIF.

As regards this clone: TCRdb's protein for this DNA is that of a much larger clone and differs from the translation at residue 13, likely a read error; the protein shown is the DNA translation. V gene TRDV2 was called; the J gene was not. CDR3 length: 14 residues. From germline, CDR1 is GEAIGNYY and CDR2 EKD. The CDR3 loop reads CACDTAGRRDKLTF. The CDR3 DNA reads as TGTGCCTGTGACACCGCAGGGCGGAGGGATAAACTCACCTTT.

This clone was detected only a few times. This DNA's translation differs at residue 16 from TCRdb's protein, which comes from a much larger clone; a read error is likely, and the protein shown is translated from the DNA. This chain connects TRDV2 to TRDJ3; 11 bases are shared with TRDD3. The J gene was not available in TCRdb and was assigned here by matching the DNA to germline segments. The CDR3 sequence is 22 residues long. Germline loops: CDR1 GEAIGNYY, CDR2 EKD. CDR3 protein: CACDKLGDKKSAGSWGTRQMFF. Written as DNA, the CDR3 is TGTGCCTGTGACAAACTGGGGGATAAGAAGTCAGCTGGCTCCTGGGGCACCCGACAGATGTTTTTC.

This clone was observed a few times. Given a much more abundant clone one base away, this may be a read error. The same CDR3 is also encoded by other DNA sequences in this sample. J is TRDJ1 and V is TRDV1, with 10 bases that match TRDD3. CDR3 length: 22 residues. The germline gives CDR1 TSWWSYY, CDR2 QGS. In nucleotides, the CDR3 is TGTGCCCTTGGGGACCCGCTTCCACAACCCTTTAGCGGGGGATACGGCACCGATAAACTCATCTTT. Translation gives CALGDPLPQPFSGGYGTDKLIF.

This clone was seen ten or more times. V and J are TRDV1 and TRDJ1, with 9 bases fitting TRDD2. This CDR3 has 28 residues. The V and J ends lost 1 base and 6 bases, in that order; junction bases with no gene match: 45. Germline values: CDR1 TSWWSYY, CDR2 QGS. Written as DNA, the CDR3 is TGTGCTCTTGGGGAACGGGGAACCCCCCTAACCTTCCTACAAAACCTACCGTTGGGACATTTTCAAGGGCATAAACTCATCTTT. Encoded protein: CALGERGTPLTFLQNLPLGHFQGHKLIF.

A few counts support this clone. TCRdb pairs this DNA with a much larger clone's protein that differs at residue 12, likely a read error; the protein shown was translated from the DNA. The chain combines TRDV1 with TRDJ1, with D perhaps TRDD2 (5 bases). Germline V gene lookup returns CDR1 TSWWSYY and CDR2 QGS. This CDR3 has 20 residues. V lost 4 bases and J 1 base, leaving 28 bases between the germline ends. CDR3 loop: CALGGHRRRARLLTTDKLIF. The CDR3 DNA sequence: TGTGCTCTTGGGGGGCACCGGAGAAGGGCTCGCCTACTAACCACCGATAAACTCATCTTT.

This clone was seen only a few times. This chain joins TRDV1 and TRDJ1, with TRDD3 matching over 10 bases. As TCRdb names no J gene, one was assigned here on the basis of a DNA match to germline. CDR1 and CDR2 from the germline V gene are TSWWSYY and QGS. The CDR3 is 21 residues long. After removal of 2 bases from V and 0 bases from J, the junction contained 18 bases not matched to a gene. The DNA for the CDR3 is TGTGCTCTTGGGGAATTCCTTACCCTCGTACTGGGGGATCCGTACACCGATAAACTCATCTTT. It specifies CALGEFLTLVLGDPYTDKLIF.

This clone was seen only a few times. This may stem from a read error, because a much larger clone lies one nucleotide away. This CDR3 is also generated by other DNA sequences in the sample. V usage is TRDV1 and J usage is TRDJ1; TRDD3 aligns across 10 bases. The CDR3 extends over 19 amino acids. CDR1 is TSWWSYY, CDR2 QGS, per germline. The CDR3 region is CALGGTSSNWGIPTDKLIF. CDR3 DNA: TGTGCTCTTGGGGGCACTTCCTCCAACTGGGGGATTCCCACCGATAAACTCATCTTC.

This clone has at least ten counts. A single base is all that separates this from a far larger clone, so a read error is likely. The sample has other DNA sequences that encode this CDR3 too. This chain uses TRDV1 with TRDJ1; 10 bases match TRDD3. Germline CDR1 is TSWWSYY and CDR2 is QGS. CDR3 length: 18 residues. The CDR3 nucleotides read TGTGCTCTTGGGAGACCTTCAGTACTGGGGGATTACACCGATAAACTAATCTTT. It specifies CALGRPSVLGDYTDKLIF.

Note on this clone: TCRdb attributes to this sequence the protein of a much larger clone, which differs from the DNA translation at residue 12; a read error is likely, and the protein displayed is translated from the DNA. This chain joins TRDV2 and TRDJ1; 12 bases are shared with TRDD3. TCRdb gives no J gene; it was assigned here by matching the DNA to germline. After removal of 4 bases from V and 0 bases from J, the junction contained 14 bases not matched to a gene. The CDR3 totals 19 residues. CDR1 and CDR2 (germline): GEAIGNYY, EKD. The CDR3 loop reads CACDPLTGGYSGYTDKLIF. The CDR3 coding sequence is TGTGCCTGTGATCCCCTTACTGGGGGATACTCAGGGTACACCGATAAACTCATCTTT.

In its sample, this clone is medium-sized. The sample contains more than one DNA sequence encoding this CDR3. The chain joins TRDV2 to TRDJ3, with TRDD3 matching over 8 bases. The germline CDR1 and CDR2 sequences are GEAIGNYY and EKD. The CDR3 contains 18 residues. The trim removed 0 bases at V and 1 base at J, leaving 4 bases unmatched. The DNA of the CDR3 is TGTGCCTGTGACACCGGGGGATATGGGTCCTGGGACACCCGACAGATGTTTTTC. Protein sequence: CACDTGGYGSWDTRQMFF.

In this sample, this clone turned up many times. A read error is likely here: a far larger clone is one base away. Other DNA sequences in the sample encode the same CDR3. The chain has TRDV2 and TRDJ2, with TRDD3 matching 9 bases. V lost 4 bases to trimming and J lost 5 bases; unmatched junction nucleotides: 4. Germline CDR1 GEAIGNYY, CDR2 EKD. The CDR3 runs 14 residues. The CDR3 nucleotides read TGTGCCTGTGATCCGCTGGGGGATACAGCACAACTCTTCTTT. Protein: CACDPLGDTAQLFF.

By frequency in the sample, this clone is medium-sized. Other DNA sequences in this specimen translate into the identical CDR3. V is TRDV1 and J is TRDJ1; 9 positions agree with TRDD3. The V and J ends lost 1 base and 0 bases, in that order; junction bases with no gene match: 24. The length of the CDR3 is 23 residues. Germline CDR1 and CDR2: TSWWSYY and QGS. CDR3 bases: TGTGCTCTTGGGGAACCCTTCCGAACCCTCCTCCCTTTACTGGGGGAGTACACCGATAAACTCATCTTT. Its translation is CALGEPFRTLLPLLGEYTDKLIF.

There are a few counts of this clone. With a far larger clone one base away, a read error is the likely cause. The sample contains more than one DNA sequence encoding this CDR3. This CDR3 is CALGPKPAFLRRGARTGKLIF. The CDR3, as DNA: TGCGCTCTTGGGCCAAAACCCGCCTTCCTACGGAGGGGGGCCCGTACTGGAAAACTCATCTTT. The V gene is TRDV1, the J gene TRDJ1; 9 nucleotides align to TRDD2. The J gene is absent in TCRdb and was assigned here via DNA matching to germline. Per the germline V gene, CDR1 is TSWWSYY and CDR2 is QGS. There are 21 residues in the CDR3.

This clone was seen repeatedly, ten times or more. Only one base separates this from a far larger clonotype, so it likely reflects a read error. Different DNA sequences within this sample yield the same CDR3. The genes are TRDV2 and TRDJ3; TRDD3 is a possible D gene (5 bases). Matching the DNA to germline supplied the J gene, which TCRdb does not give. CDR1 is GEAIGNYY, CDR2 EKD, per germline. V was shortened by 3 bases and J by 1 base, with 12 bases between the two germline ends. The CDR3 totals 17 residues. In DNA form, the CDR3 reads TGTGCCTGTGACTCTACTGGAGGATCCTGGGACACCCGACAGATGTTTTTC. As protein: CACDSTGGSWDTRQMFF.

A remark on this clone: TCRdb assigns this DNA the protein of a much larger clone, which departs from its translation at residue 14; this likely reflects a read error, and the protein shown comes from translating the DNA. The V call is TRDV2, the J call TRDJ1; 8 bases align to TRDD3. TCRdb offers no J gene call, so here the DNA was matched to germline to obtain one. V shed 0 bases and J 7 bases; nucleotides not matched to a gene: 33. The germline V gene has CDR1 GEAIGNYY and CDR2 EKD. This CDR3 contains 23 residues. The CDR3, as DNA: TGTGCCTGTGACACCGCCCCGGCACGTGGAGTGGGGGATGCGACCTACCTACCTGGTAAACTCATCTTT. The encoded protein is CACDTAPARGVGDATYLPGKLIF.

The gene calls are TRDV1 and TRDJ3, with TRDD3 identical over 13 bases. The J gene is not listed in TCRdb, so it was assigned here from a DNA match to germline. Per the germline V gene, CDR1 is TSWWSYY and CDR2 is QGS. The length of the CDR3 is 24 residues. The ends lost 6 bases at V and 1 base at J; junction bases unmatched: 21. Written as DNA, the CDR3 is TGTGCTCTTGGCCACAGATTGGCGGATCGGTACTGGGGGATACGGTCCTGGGACACCCGACAGATGTTTTTC. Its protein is CALGHRLADRYWGIRSWDTRQMFF.

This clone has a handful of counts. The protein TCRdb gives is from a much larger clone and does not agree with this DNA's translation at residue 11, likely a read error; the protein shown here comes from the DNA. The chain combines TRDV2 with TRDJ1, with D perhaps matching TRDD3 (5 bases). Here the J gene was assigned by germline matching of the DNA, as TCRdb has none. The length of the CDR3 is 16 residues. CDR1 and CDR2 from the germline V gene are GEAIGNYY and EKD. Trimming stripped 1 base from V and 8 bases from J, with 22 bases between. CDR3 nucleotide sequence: TGTGCCTGTGACACTTACTTAGGACTGGATCCGGGGAAACTCATCTTT. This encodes CACDTYLGLDPGKLIF.